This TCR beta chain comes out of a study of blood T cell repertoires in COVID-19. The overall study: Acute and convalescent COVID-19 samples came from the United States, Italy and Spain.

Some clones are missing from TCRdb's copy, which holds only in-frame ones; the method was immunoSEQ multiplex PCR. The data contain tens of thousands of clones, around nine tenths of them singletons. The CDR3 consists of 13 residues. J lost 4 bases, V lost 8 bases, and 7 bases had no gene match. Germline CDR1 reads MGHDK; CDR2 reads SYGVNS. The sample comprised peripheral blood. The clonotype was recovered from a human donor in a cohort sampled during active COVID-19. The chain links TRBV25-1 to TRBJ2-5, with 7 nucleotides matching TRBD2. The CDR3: CASGGASGETQYF. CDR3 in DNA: TGTGCCAGCGGCGGGGCTAGCGGAGAGACCCAGTACTTC.